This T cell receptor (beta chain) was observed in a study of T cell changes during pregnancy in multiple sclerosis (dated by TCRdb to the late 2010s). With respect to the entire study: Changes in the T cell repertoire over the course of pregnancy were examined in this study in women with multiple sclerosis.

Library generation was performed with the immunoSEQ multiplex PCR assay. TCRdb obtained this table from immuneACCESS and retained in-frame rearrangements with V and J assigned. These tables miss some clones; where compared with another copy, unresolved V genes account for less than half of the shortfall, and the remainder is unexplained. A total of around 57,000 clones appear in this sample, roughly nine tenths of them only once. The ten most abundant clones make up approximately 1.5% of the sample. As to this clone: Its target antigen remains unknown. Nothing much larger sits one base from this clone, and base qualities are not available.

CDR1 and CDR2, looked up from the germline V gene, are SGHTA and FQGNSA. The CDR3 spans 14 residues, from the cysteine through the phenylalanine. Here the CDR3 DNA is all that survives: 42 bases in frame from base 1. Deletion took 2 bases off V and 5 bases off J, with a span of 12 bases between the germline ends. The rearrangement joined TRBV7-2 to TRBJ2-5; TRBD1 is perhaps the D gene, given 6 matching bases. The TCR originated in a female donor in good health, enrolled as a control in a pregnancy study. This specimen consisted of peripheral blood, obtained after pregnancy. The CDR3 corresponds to CASSLLAGDETQYF. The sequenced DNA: TGTGCCAGCAGCTTACTTGCAGGGGACGAGACCCAGTACTTC.